Described below is a single T cell receptor (beta chain) sequence and its context. What it binds is not known. These data belong to a study of cytomegalovirus exposure and HLA in healthy donors. Study-level results: The authors later found most CMV-associated TCR beta chains appeared HLA-restricted. The study put 150 or so TCR beta chains on its list as cytomegalovirus-associated.

The PCR contained 60 Vbeta and 13 Jbeta primers. Using immunoSEQ multiplex PCR, the repertoire was profiled, and TCRdb retains in-frame clones only, with some absent. The repertoire table contains around 140,000 clones. V lost 0 bases and J lost 3; bases outside the gene matches: 3. The CDR3 is 15 amino acids. The germline gives CDR1 MGHRA, CDR2 YSYEKL. The sequence came from a woman aged 45-60 years in good health and CMV-seronegative. The chain has TRBV4-1 and TRBJ2-7, with 9 bases fitting TRBD1. Sequencing was performed on PBMCs. CDR3 sequence reads: CASSQESGQGYEQYF. In DNA form, the CDR3 reads TGCGCCAGCAGCCAAGAGTCGGGACAGGGCTACGAGCAGTACTTC.